The 9 T cell receptor beta chains below come from one sample, sequenced in a study of blood T cell repertoires in COVID-19. Here immunoSEQ multiplex PCR was the method, and the copy in TCRdb shows in-frame clones only, minus some. The sample lists a few hundred thousand clones, approximately 80% seen once, with over 2% in the top ten. Sequenced sample: peripheral blood. These receptors were taken from a man aged 40-55 years who had recovered from COVID-19.

This clone was seen a handful of times. V and J are TRBV6-6 and TRBJ1-5, with 10 positions matching TRBD1. The CDR3 has 18 amino acids. Germline V gene lookup returns CDR1 MNHNY and CDR2 SVGAGI (reference sequence). J lost 4 bases, V lost 5 bases, and 14 bases had no gene match. CDR3 sequence (DNA): TGTGCCAGCAGTCGAAAATCCGGGACAGGGGTTGGAAATCAGCCCCAGCATTTT. Protein sequence: CASSRKSGTGVGNQPQHF.

This rearrangement joins TRBV5-6 to TRBJ1-2, with D unresolved. The CDR3 consists of 12 residues. Deletions cut 0 bases from V and 7 bases from J, with 7 bases between. Germline CDR1 and CDR2: SGHDT and YYEEEE. DNA for the CDR3: TGTGCCAGCAGCTTGGAATACGGTGGCTACACCTTC. This translates into CASSLEYGGYTF.

This chain uses TRBV4-1 with TRBJ2-7; D perhaps matches TRBD2 (6 bases). This CDR3 comprises 15 residues. CDR1 and CDR2 (germline): MGHRA, YSYEKL. V lost 2 bases to trimming and J lost 1 base, with 12 bases between them. The DNA of the CDR3 is TGCGCCAGCAGCCAAACGAATAGCGGATCCTACGAGCAGTACTTC. It yields the protein CASSQTNSGSYEQYF.

The V gene is TRBV7-9, the J gene TRBJ2-7; no definite D call. The CDR3 loop spans 14 amino acids. From germline, CDR1 is SEHNR and CDR2 FQNEAQ (reference sequence). V lost 5 bases, J lost 4 bases, and 15 bases lay in between. CDR3 sequence: CASSPPSPGYEQYF. Here the CDR3 DNA reads TGTGCCAGCAGCCCGCCCTCGCCCGGGTACGAGCAGTACTTC.

This clone was seen a handful of times. The chain uses TRBV20-1 and TRBJ2-5; TRBD1 aligns across 7 bases. The CDR3 spans 13 residues. Trimming cost V 3 bases and J 4 bases; bases outside gene matches: 5. CDR1 and CDR2 from the germline V gene are DFQATT and SNEGSKA (reference sequence). CDR3 in DNA: TGCAGTGCTAGTACAGGGGAAACAGAGACCCAGTACTTC. Amino acid sequence: CSASTGETETQYF.

The chain employs TRBV7-2 and TRBJ1-4, with D possibly matching TRBD1 (6 bases). This CDR3 comprises 15 residues. Germline V lookup: CDR1 SGHTA, CDR2 FQGNSA. With 1 base removed from V and 8 bases from J, the gap between germline ends came to 14 bases. The CDR3 bases are TGTGCCAGCAGCTTAGTCGGCCAGGGGAGAGAAAAACTGTTTTTT. Translating it yields CASSLVGQGREKLFF.

The chain joins TRBV4-1 to TRBJ2-3, with 7 bases aligning to TRBD1. CDR1 is MGHRA, CDR2 YSYEKL, per germline. This CDR3 region has 15 residues. Trimming removed 4 bases from V and 2 bases from J; junction bases left unmatched: 6. The CDR3 DNA reads as TGCGCCAGCAGCCCCCGAGGGACAGCCACAGATACGCAGTATTTT. Its translation is CASSPRGTATDTQYF.

The chain couples TRBV5-6 to TRBJ1-3, with 7 nucleotides matching TRBD1. The CDR3 covers 13 residues. Germline assignment: CDR1 SGHDT and CDR2 YYEEEE. J gave up 7 bases and V 4 bases, and 5 bases lay outside the gene matches. The CDR3 spells CASSATGENTIYF. In nucleotides, the CDR3 is TGTGCCAGCAGCGCCACAGGGGAGAACACCATATATTTT.

This sequence joins TRBV9 and TRBJ1-2; 12 positions match TRBD1. The J segment lost 7 bases and the V segment lost 6 bases, leaving 13 bases of the junction unmatched. Germline V gene lookup returns CDR1 SGDLS and CDR2 YYNGEE. CDR3 length equals 16 residues. CDR3 bases: TGTGCCAGCAAACAAGATCCGGGACAGGGGGCCAGTGGCTACACCTTC. Protein product: CASKQDPGQGASGYTF.